A single T cell receptor beta chain is shown here with its context. Its antigen is not identified. Sequenced by immunoSEQ multiplex PCR; TCRdb stores in-frame clones only, minus some. Of 140,000 to 150,000 clones in the sample, about 90% were seen once. These data originate in a study of T cell responses to AZD1222 COVID-19 vaccine. Overall study results and limits: Females made up more of the donors, who were largely white British, and clonal diversity may have come out too low.

The germline V gene encodes CDR1 MGHDK and CDR2 SYGVNS. V dropped 6 bases and J dropped 8 bases, with 7 bases sitting between them. The CDR3 loop spans 11 amino acids. Sample: peripheral blood, taken on day 0 of AZD1222 vaccination. The V gene is TRBV25-1, the J gene TRBJ1-4, with D possibly matching TRBD1 (5 bases). The TCR comes from an adult in good health. The CDR3 protein is CASRGEEKLFF. The CDR3 DNA reads as TGTGCCAGCAGGGGGGAGGAAAAACTGTTTTTT.